One sample yielded the 5 T cell receptor beta chains listed below, sequenced in a study of OX40 agonist ivuxolimab in advanced cancers. The data were produced by immunoSEQ multiplex PCR, yet TCRdb's version contains in-frame clones alone and is incomplete. The data show approximately 100,000 clones, 84% seen once. The sequencing here drew on CD4+ or CD8+ T cells sorted from blood, taken in a trial of the OX40 agonist ivuxolimab. These receptors were obtained from an adult with an advanced solid tumor such as melanoma, head and neck, liver or kidney cancer.

The chain is built from TRBV5-1 and TRBJ2-7; D uncertain. V lost 0 bases to trimming and J lost 1 base, with 5 bases between them. Germline assignment: CDR1 SGHRS and CDR2 YFSETQ. The CDR3 runs to 13 residues. CDR3 sequence reads: CASSLDRSYEQYF. The CDR3 region has the DNA TGCGCCAGCAGCTTGGATCGTTCCTACGAGCAGTACTTC.

The chain has TRBV7-9 and TRBJ2-1, with TRBD1 matching 10 bases. The length of the CDR3 is 18 residues. V trimming: 2 bases; J trimming: 5 bases; junction bases outside the gene matches: 12. In germline, CDR1 is SEHNR, CDR2 FQNEAQ (reference sequence). CDR3 residues: CASSLKGGRDRGHNEQFF. As DNA, the CDR3 is TGTGCCAGCAGCTTAAAAGGAGGGCGGGACAGGGGACACAATGAGCAGTTCTTC.

The chain employs TRBV27 and TRBJ2-1; maybe TRBD2 (6 bases). Germline V gene data show CDR1 as MNHEY and CDR2 as SMNVEV (reference sequence). The CDR3 consists of 14 residues. V shed 3 bases and J shed 2 bases, with 8 bases lying between them. The CDR3 sequence is CASSLAGTYNEQFF. For the CDR3, the DNA is TGTGCCAGCAGTTTGGCGGGAACCTACAATGAGCAGTTCTTC.

The chain recombines TRBV7-9 with TRBJ1-2; maybe TRBD1 (5 bases). Germline CDR1 reads SEHNR; CDR2 reads FQNEAQ (reference sequence). This CDR3 has 15 residues. V was shortened by 3 bases and J by 6 bases, with 17 bases between the two germline ends. The DNA for the CDR3 is TGTGCCAGCAGCTTCGTGGGGTCAGGGCCCGATGGCTACACCTTC. This codes for CASSFVGSGPDGYTF. Supplemented by reference TRBV7-9 and TRBJ1-2, the full variable domain reads DTGVSQNPRHKITKRGQNVTFRCDPISEHNRLYWYRQTLGQGPEFLTYFQNEAQLEKSRLLSDRFSAERPKGSFSTLEIQRTEQGDSAMYLCASSFVGSGPDGYTFGSGTRLTVV.

The rearrangement links TRBV7-6 to TRBJ2-7; 9 nucleotides align to TRBD2. In germline, CDR1 is SGHVS, CDR2 FNYEAQ. This CDR3 has 16 residues. With 5 bases clipped from V and 6 bases from J, the junction kept 14 bases outside the gene matches. The CDR3 bases are TGTGCCAGCAGCCAAGGGCAGGGACTAGCCCCTGGCGAGCAGTACTTC. It encodes CASSQGQGLAPGEQYF. Full variable domain (missing parts from reference TRBV7-6 and TRBJ2-7): GAGVSQSPRYKVTKRGQDVALRCDPISGHVSLYWYRQALGQGPEFLTYFNYEAQQDKSGLPNDRFSAERPEGSISTLTIQRTEQRDSAMYRCASSQGQGLAPGEQYFGPGTRLTVT.